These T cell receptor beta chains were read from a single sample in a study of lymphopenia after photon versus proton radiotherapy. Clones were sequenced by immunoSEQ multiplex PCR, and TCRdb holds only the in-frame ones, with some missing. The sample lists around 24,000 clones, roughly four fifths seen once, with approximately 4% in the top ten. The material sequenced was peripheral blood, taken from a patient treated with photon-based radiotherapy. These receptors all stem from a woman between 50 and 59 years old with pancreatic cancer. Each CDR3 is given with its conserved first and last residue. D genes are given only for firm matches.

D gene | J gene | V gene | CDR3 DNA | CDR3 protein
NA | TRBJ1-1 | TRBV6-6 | TGTGCCAGCAGGGGGGTAGACACTGAAGCTTTCTTT | CASRGVDTEAFF
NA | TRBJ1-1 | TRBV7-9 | TGTGCCAGCAGCCCCCAGGAGACTGAAGCTTTCTTT | CASSPQETEAFF
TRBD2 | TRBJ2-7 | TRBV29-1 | TGCAGCGTTGAGGTGACTAGCGGCTACGAGCAGTACTTC | CSVEVTSGYEQYF
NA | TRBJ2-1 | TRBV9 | TGTGCCAGCAGCGATGCCCACGGGGGACCCTACAATGAGCAGTTCTTC | CASSDAHGGPYNEQFF
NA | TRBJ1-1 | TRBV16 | TGTGCCAGCAGCCAATCGAGGGATATGAACACTGAAGCTTTCTTT | CASSQSRDMNTEAFF
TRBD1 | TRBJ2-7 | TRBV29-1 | TGCAGCGTTGACGAGGCAGGGGGCAACGAGCAGTACTTC | CSVDEAGGNEQYF
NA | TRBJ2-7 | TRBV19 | TGTGCCAGTAGCCTACTATCCGGGGGCGAGCAGTACTTC | CASSLLSGGEQYF
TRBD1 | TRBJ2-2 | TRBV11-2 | TGTGCCAGCAGCTTAGTGCAGGGGGCGACCGGGGAGCTGTTTTTT | CASSLVQGATGELFF
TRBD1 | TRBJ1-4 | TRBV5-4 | TGTGCCAGCAGCCGTGACAGGGATCTACGGACTAATGAAAAACTGTTTTTT | CASSRDRDLRTNEKLFF
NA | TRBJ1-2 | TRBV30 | TGTGCCTGGAGTGTTGGGCGGGGTAGGTCCTATGGCTACACCTTC | CAWSVGRGRSYGYTF
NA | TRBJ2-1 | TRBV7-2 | TGTGCCAGCAGCTCCTCTTTGGGGGTGAATGAGCAGTTCTTC | CASSSSLGVNEQFF